This T cell receptor beta chain was identified in a study of cytomegalovirus exposure and HLA in healthy donors. Study-level findings and limits: Highly shared variants forming one cluster were likely a sequencing artifact.

This clone was seen a few times. Antigen unknown. The study ran its PCR with 60 Vbeta and 13 Jbeta primers. Sequencing used immunoSEQ multiplex PCR; TCRdb keeps in-frame clones, though not all of them. Counted here are about 120,000 clones, almost 85% occurring once; the ten biggest clones make up around 1.5%. The sequencing input was PBMCs. This sequence was found in a young woman in good health and CMV-seronegative.

Written as DNA, the CDR3 is TGTGCCAGCAGTTCTTGGAGGACGGATGCTAACTATGGCTACACCTTC. Translated, it gives CASSSWRTDANYGYTF. The chain carries TRBV27 and TRBJ1-2; no definite D call. The germline CDR1 and CDR2 sequences are MNHEY and SMNVEV (reference sequence). The CDR3 is 16 amino acids. V lost 4 bases and J lost 0, with 15 bases in between.